In its sample, the clone carrying this T cell receptor beta chain was seen a few times. Antigen unknown. The data were taken from a study of cytomegalovirus exposure and HLA in healthy donors. At the level of the study: A prior study identified just under 120 million unique TCR beta sequences from 180 million or so T cells. General study findings and limits: An analysis that came later showed most CMV-associated TCR beta chains appearing HLA-restricted.

The study ran its PCR with 60 Vbeta and 13 Jbeta primers. Profiling relied on immunoSEQ multiplex PCR, and the TCRdb table lists in-frame clones only, not all of them. The top ten hold around 4.2% of the sample, which has 90,000 to 100,000 clones, more than 60% seen once. V lost 4 bases to trimming and J lost 5 bases; unmatched junction nucleotides: 4. The germline V gene has CDR1 KGHSH and CDR2 LQKENI. This CDR3 contains 15 residues. The gene calls are TRBV18 and TRBJ1-4; 10 nucleotides align to TRBD1. The sample was PBMCs. This clonotype originated in a man aged 25-45 years in good health and CMV-seronegative. CDR3: CASSLGTGENEKLFF. The CDR3 DNA reads TGTGCCAGCTCACTCGGGACAGGGGAAAATGAAAAACTGTTTTTT.